This TCR beta chain is drawn from a study of T cells in Graves' hyperthyroidism and ophthalmopathy. Study-level points and caveats: Ophthalmopathy could be told apart from stable hyperthyroidism with a 13 V-J model.

Per germline, CDR1 SGHTA and CDR2 FQGNSA. There are 14 residues in the CDR3. Trimming stripped 5 bases from V and 6 bases from J, with 14 bases between. This clonotype has a count of ten or more. Its antigen is unidentified. The CDR3 regions of TCR beta were amplified from RNA transcripts. TCR CDR3 underwent first-round RT-PCR with the HTBI primer set. One entry per CDR3 protein, called by TCRdb with MiXCR from the multiplex PCR reads. The sample lists under 300,000 distinct CDR3 sequences; approximately 12% were seen once. Sequencing used blood. The sequence was obtained from a woman aged 30 to 39 with Graves' hyperthyroidism that later progressed to Graves' ophthalmopathy. The J gene is TRBJ1-5, the V gene TRBV7-2; D gene uncertain. The CDR3 region is CASSDGLEIQPQHF. The CDR3 DNA reads TGTGCCAGCAGCGATGGACTGGAGATTCAGCCCCAGCATTTT.